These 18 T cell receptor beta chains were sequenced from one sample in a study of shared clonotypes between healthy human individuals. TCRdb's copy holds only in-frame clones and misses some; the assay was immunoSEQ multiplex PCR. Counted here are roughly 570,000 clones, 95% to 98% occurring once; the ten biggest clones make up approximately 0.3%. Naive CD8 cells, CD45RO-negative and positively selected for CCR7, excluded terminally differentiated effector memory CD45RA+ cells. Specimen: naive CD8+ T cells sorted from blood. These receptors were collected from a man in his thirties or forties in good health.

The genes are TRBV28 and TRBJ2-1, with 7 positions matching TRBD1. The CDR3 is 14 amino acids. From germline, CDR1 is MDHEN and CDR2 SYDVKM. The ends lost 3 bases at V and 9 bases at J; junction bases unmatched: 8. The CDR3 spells CASSFFASGGEQFF. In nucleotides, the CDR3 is TGTGCCAGCAGTTTCTTCGCGTCAGGGGGTGAGCAGTTCTTC.

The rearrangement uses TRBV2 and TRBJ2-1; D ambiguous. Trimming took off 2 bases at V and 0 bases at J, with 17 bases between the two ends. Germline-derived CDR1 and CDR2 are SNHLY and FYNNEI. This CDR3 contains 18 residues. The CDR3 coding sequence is TGTGCCAGCAGTGAACTTCCTTTGGGCGGCTACTCCTACAATGAGCAGTTCTTC. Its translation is CASSELPLGGYSYNEQFF. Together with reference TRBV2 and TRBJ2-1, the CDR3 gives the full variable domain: EPEVTQTPSHQVTQMGQEVILRCVPISNHLYFYWYRQILGQKVEFLVSFYNNEISEKSEIFDDQFSVERPDGSNFTLKIRSTKLEDSAMYFCASSELPLGGYSYNEQFFGPGTRLTVL.

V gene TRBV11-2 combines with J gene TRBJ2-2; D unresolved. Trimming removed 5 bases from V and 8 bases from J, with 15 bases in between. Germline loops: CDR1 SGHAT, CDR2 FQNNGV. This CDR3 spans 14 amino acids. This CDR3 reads CASSANFASGELFF. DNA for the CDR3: TGTGCCAGCAGCGCCAACTTCGCGTCGGGGGAGCTGTTTTTT. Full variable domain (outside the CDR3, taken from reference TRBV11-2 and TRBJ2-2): EAGVAQSPRYKIIEKRQSVAFWCNPISGHATLYWYQQILGQGPKLLIQFQNNGVVDDSQLPKDRFSAERLKGVDSTLKIQPAKLEDSAVYLCASSANFASGELFFGEGSRLTVL.

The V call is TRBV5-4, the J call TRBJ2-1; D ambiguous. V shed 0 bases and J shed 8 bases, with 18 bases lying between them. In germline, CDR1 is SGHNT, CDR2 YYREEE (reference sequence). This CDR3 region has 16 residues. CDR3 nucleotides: TGTGCCAGCAGCTTGGCAGGTAGAATTCTGTCCGATGAGCAGTTCTTC. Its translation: CASSLAGRILSDEQFF.

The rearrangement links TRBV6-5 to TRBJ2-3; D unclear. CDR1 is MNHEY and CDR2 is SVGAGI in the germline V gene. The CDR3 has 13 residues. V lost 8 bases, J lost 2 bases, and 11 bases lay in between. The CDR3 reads CASSATHTDTQYF. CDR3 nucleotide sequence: TGTGCCAGCTCTGCTACACACACAGATACGCAGTATTTT.

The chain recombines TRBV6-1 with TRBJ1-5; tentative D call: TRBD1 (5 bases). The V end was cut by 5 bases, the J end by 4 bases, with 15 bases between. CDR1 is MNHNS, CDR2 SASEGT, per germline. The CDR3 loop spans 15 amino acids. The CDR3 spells CASSPQGRRNQPQHF. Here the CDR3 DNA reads TGTGCCAGCAGTCCCCAGGGCCGCAGAAATCAGCCCCAGCATTTT.

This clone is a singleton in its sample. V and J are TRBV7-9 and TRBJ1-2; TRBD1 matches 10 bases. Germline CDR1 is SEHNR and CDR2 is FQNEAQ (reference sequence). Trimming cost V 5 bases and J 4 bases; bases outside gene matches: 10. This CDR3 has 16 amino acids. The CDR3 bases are TGTGCCAGCAGCCCCGGGACAGGGGACTTCCGCTATGGCTACACCTTC. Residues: CASSPGTGDFRYGYTF. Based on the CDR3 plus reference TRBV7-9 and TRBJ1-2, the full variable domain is DTGVSQNPRHKITKRGQNVTFRCDPISEHNRLYWYRQTLGQGPEFLTYFQNEAQLEKSRLLSDRFSAERPKGSFSTLEIQRTEQGDSAMYLCASSPGTGDFRYGYTFGSGTRLTVV.

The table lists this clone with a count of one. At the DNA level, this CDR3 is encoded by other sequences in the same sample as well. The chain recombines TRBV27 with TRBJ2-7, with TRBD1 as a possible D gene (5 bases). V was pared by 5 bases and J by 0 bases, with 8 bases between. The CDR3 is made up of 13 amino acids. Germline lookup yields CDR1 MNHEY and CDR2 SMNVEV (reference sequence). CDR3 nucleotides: TGTGCCAGCAGTATCAGGGTCTCCTACGAGCAGTACTTC. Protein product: CASSIRVSYEQYF.

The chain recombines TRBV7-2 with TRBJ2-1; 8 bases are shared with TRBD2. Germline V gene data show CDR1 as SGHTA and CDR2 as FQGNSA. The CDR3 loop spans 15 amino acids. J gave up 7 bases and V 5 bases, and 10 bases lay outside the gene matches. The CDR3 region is CASSPTSGGPNEQFF. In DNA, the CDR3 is TGTGCCAGCAGCCCAACTAGCGGAGGACCAAATGAGCAGTTCTTC.

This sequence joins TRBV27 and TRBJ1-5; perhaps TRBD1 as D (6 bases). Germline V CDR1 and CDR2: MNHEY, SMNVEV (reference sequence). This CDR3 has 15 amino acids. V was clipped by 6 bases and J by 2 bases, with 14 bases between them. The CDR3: CASSNSGVGNQPQHF. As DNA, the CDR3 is TGTGCCAGCAGCAACTCAGGGGTAGGCAATCAGCCCCAGCATTTT.

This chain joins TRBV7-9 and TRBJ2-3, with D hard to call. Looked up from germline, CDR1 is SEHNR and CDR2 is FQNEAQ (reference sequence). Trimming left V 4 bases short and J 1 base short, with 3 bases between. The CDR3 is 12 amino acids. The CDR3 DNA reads TGTGCCAGCAGCTCCCGCACAGATACGCAGTATTTT. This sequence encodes CASSSRTDTQYF.

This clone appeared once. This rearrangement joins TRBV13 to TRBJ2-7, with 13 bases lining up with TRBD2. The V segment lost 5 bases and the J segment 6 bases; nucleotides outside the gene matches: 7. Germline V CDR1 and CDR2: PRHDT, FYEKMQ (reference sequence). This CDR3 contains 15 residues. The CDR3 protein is CASSTRLAGGSEQYF. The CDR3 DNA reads TGTGCCAGCAGCACCAGACTAGCGGGAGGCTCCGAGCAGTACTTC.

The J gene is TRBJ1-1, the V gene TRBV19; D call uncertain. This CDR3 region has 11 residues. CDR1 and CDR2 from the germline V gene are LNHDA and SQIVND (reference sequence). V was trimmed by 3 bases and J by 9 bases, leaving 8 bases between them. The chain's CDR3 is CASSISGKAFF. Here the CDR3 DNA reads TGTGCCAGTAGTATTTCGGGGAAAGCTTTCTTT.

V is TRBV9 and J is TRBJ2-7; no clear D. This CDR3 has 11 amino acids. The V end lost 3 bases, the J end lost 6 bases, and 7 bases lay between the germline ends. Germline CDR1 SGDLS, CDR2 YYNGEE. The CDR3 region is CASSGIGEQYF. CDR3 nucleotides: TGTGCCAGCAGCGGAATTGGCGAGCAGTACTTC.

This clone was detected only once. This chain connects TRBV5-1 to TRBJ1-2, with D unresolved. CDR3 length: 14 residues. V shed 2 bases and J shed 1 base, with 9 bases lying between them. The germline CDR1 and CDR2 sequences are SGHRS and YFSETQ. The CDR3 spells CASSLLDVNYGYTF. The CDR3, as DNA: TGCGCCAGCAGCTTATTAGACGTTAACTATGGCTACACCTTC.

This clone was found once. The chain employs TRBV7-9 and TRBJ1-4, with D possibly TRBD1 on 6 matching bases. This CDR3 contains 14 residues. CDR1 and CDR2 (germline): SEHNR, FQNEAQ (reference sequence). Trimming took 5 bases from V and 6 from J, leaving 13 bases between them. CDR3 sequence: CASSPPDSHEKLFF. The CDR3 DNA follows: TGTGCCAGCAGCCCCCCGGACAGCCATGAAAAACTGTTTTTT.

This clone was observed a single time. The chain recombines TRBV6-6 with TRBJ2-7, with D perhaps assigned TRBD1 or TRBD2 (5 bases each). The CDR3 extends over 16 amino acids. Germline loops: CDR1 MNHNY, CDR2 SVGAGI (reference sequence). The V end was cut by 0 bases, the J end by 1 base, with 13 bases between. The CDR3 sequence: CASSYSTQGASYEQYF. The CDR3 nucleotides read TGTGCCAGCAGTTACTCGACTCAGGGAGCTTCCTACGAGCAGTACTTC.

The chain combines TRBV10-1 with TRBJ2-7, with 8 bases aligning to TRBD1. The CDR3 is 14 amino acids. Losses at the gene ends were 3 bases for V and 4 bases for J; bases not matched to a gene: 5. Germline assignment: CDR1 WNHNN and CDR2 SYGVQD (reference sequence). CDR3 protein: CASSEAGTGYEQYF. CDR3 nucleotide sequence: TGCGCCAGCAGTGAAGCCGGGACAGGTTACGAGCAGTACTTC.